The 13 T cell receptor beta chains listed next were all sequenced from one sample in a study of response to subunit inactivated influenza vaccine. TCRdb re-analysed the RT-PCR reads in MiXCR, keeping a single row per CDR3 protein. Of hundreds of thousands of distinct CDR3 sequences in the sample, approximately 13% are singletons; the top ten hold 6.5% to 8.5%. The sample here was PBMCs from blood, taken 14 to 15 days before vaccination. The source is a man in his fifties who received an inactivated influenza vaccine.

This chain links TRBV15 with TRBJ2-5, with TRBD1 matching over 7 bases. Germline V gene lookup returns CDR1 LNHNV and CDR2 YYDKDF (reference sequence). V dropped 5 bases and J dropped 5; count of bases not matched to a gene: 11. This CDR3 has 15 residues. The CDR3 sequence is CATSPSPDRDETQYF. CDR3 nucleotide sequence: TGTGCCACCAGCCCCTCCCCAGACAGGGATGAGACCCAGTACTTC.

In this sample, this clonotype turned up many times. The V and J genes are TRBV5-1 and TRBJ1-1; no clear D gene. This CDR3 contains 15 residues. V was pared by 2 bases and J by 6 bases, with 17 bases between. Germline loops: CDR1 SGHRS, CDR2 YFSETQ. The CDR3 region is CASSLRSSKSAEAFF. CDR3 coding DNA: TGCGCCAGCAGCTTAAGGAGTTCAAAGAGCGCTGAAGCTTTCTTT. Combining the CDR3 with reference TRBV5-1 and TRBJ1-1 gives the whole variable domain KAGVTQTPRYLIKTRGQQVTLSCSPISGHRSVSWYQQTPGQGLQFLFEYFSETQRNKGNFPGRFSGRQFSNSRSEMNVSTLELGDSALYLCASSLRSSKSAEAFFGQGTRLTVV.

The J gene is TRBJ2-7, the V gene TRBV30; 7 nucleotides agree with TRBD2. Germline-derived CDR1 and CDR2 are GTSNPN and SVGIG (reference sequence). This CDR3 spans 15 amino acids. J gave up 4 bases and V 2 bases, and 11 bases lay outside the gene matches. CDR3 sequence: CAWSPSSGTVYEQYF. DNA of the CDR3: TGTGCCTGGAGTCCTTCGAGCGGGACGGTTTACGAGCAGTACTTC.

The V and J genes are TRBV6-1 and TRBJ2-3; possibly TRBD1 for D (5 bases). CDR1 is MNHNS and CDR2 is SASEGT in the germline V gene. CDR3 length: 15 residues. Trimming removed 1 base at V and 2 bases at J, with 10 bases between. CDR3 sequence (DNA): TGTGCCAGCAGTGAAGAAGGGGCGTACACAGATACGCAGTATTTT. Encoded protein: CASSEEGAYTDTQYF.

This clonotype showed up just a few times. J is TRBJ1-1 and V is TRBV7-9; TRBD1 matches at 10 bases. The CDR3 is made up of 14 amino acids. Germline values: CDR1 SEHNR, CDR2 FQNEAQ (reference sequence). Losses at the gene ends were 1 base for V and 8 bases for J; bases not matched to a gene: 4. For the CDR3, the DNA is TGTGCCAGCAGCTTAGTGACAGGGGGCCGCGAAGCTTTCTTT. It yields the protein CASSLVTGGREAFF.

On this clonotype itself: The germline gene is not matched at one end of the junction; a read error may be the cause. The J gene is TRBJ2-7, the V gene TRBV4-2, with D possibly being TRBD1 (6 bases). The CDR3 extends over 16 amino acids. Looked up from germline, CDR1 is LGHNA and CDR2 is YNFKEQ. This CDR3 reads CASSPVTGKGSYEQCF. The CDR3 DNA is TGTGCCAGCAGCCCGGTGACAGGAAAGGGATCCTACGAGCAGTGCTTC.

The chain carries TRBV7-2 and TRBJ2-2; 7 bases align to TRBD1. The J segment lost 8 bases and the V segment lost 1 base, leaving 7 bases of the junction unmatched. This CDR3 has 15 residues. The V gene's germline CDR1 is SGHTA and CDR2 FQGNSA. The CDR3 DNA is TGTGCCAGCAGCTTAGGGGCAGGGGGTATGGGGGAGCTGTTTTTT. Residues: CASSLGAGGMGELFF. Using reference TRBV7-2 and TRBJ2-2 for the parts outside the CDR3, the full variable domain is GAGVSQSPSNKVTEKGKDVELRCDPISGHTALYWYRQSLGQGLEFLIYFQGNSAPDKSGLPSDRFSAERTGGSVSTLTIQRTQQEDSAVYLCASSLGAGGMGELFFGEGSRLTVL.

This clonotype was detected only a few times. V usage is TRBV20-1 and J usage is TRBJ1-1; D gene unclear. The V gene lost 3 bases and the J gene lost 4 bases, with 9 bases spanning the gap. The CDR3 consists of 12 residues. The germline V gene has CDR1 DFQATT and CDR2 SNEGSKA (reference sequence). As DNA, the CDR3 is TGCAGTGCTAGTCAAGGAAGCACTGAAGCTTTCTTT. Its translation: CSASQGSTEAFF.

This clonotype was detected a few times. The rearrangement joins TRBV7-6 to TRBJ2-1, with D maybe TRBD2 (5 bases). CDR3 length: 13 residues. The V end lost 4 bases, the J end lost 7 bases, and 11 bases lay between the germline ends. CDR1 is SGHVS and CDR2 is FNYEAQ in the germline V gene. CDR3 nucleotides: TGTGCCAGCAGCTGGGCGTCGGGGAATGAGCAGTTCTTC. This translates into CASSWASGNEQFF.

The chain recombines TRBV5-1 with TRBJ2-7; D might be TRBD1 (5 bases). The CDR3 spans 14 residues. In germline, CDR1 is SGHRS, CDR2 YFSETQ. V was clipped by 7 bases and J by 2 bases, with 16 bases between them. The CDR3 DNA reads as TGCGCCAGCGGCACAGCAGGGTTCCCCTACGAGCAGTACTTC. Protein: CASGTAGFPYEQYF.

As regards this clonotype: Mismatch with germline at one junction end may stem from a read error. The CDR3 DNA sequence: TGTGCCAGCAGCCAAGGTCCGACAGGGTGGACAGATACGCAGAATTTT. Translating it yields CASSQGPTGWTDTQNF. V gene TRBV4-2 combines with J gene TRBJ2-3, with 7 nucleotides matching TRBD1. The CDR3 loop spans 16 amino acids. CDR1 LGHNA and CDR2 YNFKEQ come from the germline V gene.

Comments on this clonotype: The junction departs from the called germline gene at one end, perhaps through a read error. The rearrangement uses TRBV7-9 and TRBJ2-5, with D tentatively TRBD2 (6 bases). The CDR3 loop spans 15 amino acids. Looked up from germline, CDR1 is SEHNR and CDR2 is FQNEAQ (reference sequence). The CDR3 DNA follows: TGTGCCAGCAGCTCACAGGACTACCCACAAGAGACCCGGTACTTC. Amino acids: CASSSQDYPQETRYF. Full variable domain (remainder filled in from reference TRBV7-9 and TRBJ2-5): DTGVSQNPRHKITKRGQNVTFRCDPISEHNRLYWYRQTLGQGPEFLTYFQNEAQLEKSRLLSDRFSAERPKGSFSTLEIQRTEQGDSAMYLCASSSQDYPQETRYFGPGTRLLVL.

The chain recombines TRBV7-2 with TRBJ1-2; D call uncertain. The CDR3 runs to 14 residues. Germline assignment: CDR1 SGHTA and CDR2 FQGNSA. The V end was cut by 1 base, the J end by 4 bases, with 10 bases between. The CDR3 spells CASSLDTVRYGYTF. In DNA form, the CDR3 reads TGTGCCAGCAGCTTAGATACCGTTCGCTATGGCTACACCTTC. The full variable domain, completed using reference TRBV7-2 and TRBJ1-2, is GAGVSQSPSNKVTEKGKDVELRCDPISGHTALYWYRQSLGQGLEFLIYFQGNSAPDKSGLPSDRFSAERTGGSVSTLTIQRTQQEDSAVYLCASSLDTVRYGYTFGSGTRLTVV.